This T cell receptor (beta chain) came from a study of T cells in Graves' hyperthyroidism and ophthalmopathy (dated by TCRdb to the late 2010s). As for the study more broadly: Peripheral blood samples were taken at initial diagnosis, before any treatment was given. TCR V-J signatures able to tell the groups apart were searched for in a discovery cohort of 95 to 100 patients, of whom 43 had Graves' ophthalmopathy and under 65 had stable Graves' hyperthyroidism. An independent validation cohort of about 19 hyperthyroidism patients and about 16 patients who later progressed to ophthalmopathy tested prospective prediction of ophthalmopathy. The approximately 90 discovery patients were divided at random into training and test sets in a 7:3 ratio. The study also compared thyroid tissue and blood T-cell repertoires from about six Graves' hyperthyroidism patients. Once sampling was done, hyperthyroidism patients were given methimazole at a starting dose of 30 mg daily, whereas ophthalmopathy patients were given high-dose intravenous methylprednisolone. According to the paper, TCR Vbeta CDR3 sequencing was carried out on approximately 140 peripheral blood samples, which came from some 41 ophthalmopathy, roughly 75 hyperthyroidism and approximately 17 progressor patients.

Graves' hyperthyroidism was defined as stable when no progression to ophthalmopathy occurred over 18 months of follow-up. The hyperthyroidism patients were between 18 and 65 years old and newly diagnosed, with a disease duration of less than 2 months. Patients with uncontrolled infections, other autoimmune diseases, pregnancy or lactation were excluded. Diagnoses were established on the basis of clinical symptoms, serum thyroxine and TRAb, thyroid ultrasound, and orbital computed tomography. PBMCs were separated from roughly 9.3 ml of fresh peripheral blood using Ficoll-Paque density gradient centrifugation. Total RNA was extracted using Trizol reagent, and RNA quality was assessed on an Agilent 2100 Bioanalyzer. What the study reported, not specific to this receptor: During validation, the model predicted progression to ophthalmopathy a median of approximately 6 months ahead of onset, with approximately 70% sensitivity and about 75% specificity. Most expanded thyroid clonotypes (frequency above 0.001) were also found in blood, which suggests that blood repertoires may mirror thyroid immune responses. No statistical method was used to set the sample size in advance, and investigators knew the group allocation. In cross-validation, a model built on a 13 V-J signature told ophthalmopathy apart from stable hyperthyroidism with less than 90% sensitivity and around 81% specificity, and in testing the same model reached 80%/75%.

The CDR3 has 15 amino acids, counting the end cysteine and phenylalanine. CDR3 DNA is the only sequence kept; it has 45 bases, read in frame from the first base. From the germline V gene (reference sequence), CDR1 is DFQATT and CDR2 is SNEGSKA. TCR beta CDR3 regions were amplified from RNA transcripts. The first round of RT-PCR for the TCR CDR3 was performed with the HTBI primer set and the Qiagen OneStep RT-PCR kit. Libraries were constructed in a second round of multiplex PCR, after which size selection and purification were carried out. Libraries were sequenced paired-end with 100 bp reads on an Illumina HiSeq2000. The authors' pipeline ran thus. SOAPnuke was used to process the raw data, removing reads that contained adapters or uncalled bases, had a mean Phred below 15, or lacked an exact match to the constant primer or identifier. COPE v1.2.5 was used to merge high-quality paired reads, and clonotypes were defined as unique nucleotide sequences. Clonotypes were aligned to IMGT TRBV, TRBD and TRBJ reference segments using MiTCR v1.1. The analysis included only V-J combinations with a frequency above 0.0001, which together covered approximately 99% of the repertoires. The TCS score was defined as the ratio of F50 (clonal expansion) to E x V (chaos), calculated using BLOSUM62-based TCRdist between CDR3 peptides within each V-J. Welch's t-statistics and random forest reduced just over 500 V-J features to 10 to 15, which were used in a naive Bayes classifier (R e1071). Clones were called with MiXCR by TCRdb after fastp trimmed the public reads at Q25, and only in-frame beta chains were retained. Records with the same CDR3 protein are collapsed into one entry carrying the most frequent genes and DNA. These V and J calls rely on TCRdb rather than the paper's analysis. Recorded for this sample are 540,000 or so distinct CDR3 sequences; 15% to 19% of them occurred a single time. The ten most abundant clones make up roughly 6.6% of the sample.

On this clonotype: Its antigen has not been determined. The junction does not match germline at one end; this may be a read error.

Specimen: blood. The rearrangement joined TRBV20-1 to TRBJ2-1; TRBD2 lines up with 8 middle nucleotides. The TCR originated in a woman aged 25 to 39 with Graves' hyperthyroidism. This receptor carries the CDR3 CSGRMAGGGYNEQFF. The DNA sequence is TGCAGTGGTAGAATGGCGGGAGGTGGCTACAATGAGCAGTTCTTC.